These 7 T cell receptor beta chains were all obtained from the same sample, sequenced in a study of blood T cell repertoires in COVID-19. Assay used: immunoSEQ multiplex PCR; TCRdb lists only in-frame clones, some missing. The sample lists under 200,000 clones; roughly 80% were seen once. Input material: PBMCs or T cells enriched from blood (not recorded which). Receptor source: a woman aged 55-75 years who had recovered from COVID-19.

This clone was picked up one time. The gene calls are TRBV18 and TRBJ2-1, with 8 bases lining up with TRBD1. Germline-derived CDR1 and CDR2 are KGHSH and LQKENI. The CDR3 consists of 15 residues. Trimming took 3 bases from V and 6 from J; bases not matched to a gene: 7. Written as DNA, the CDR3 is TGTGCCAGCTCACCGGGGCAGGGGGCAGTCAATGAGCAGTTCTTC. Its protein product is CASSPGQGAVNEQFF.

This clone was observed a handful of times. The chain uses TRBV7-2 and TRBJ2-1; 11 bases are shared with TRBD2. This CDR3 region has 15 residues. V gave up 3 bases and J gave up 8 bases; unmatched junction bases: 6. CDR1 and CDR2 from the germline V gene are SGHTA and FQGNSA. The CDR3, as DNA: TGTGCCAGCAGCTTCGGGCTAGCGGGGGGCGATGAGCAGTTCTTC. Translating gives CASSFGLAGGDEQFF.

This clone was observed once. DNA for the CDR3: TGTGCCTGGGGGACAGGGGCTAACTATGGCTACACCTTC. It is translated as CAWGTGANYGYTF. The V call is TRBV30, the J call TRBJ1-2, with 10 bases aligning to TRBD1. CDR1 GTSNPN and CDR2 SVGIG come from the germline V gene (reference sequence). The CDR3 is made up of 13 amino acids. Losses at the gene ends were 5 bases for V and 0 bases for J; bases not matched to a gene: 0.

The chain couples TRBV5-1 to TRBJ2-7; D remains unclear. V lost 0 bases to trimming and J lost 5 bases, with 6 bases between them. There are 12 residues in the CDR3. From germline, CDR1 is SGHRS and CDR2 YFSETQ. The CDR3 sequence: CASSLEAHEQYF. The CDR3 DNA reads as TGCGCCAGCAGCTTGGAAGCTCACGAGCAGTACTTC.

This clone was counted at least ten times. The V call is TRBV5-6, the J call TRBJ2-5, with TRBD2 identical over 11 bases. V was pared by 3 bases and J by 3 bases, with 4 bases of the junction left unmatched. The CDR3 length is 15 residues. CDR1 is SGHDT, CDR2 YYEEEE, per germline. The CDR3 here is CASSSPGLAEETQYF. CDR3 in DNA: TGTGCCAGCAGCTCGCCGGGACTAGCGGAAGAGACCCAGTACTTC.

V is TRBV27 and J is TRBJ1-1, with D unclear. Trimming took off 2 bases at V and 1 base at J, with 5 bases between the two ends. This CDR3 is 13 amino acids long. The germline CDR1 and CDR2 sequences are MNHEY and SMNVEV (reference sequence). This chain's CDR3 is CASSLNRNTEAFF. The CDR3, as DNA: TGTGCCAGCAGTTTAAACAGGAACACTGAAGCTTTCTTT.

This chain connects TRBV6-6 to TRBJ1-4; D is uncertain. V was shortened by 4 bases and J by 0 bases, with 9 bases between the two germline ends. This CDR3 spans 15 amino acids. Germline loops: CDR1 MNHNY, CDR2 SVGAGI (reference sequence). CDR3 nucleotide sequence: TGTGCCAGCAGTTCTACGGGAGCAACTAATGAAAAACTGTTTTTT. This gives the protein CASSSTGATNEKLFF.